Following are 2 T cell receptor beta chains from one sample sequenced in a study of cytomegalovirus exposure and HLA in healthy donors. Primers for the PCR totalled 60 Vbeta and 13 Jbeta. Repertoires were generated with immunoSEQ multiplex PCR, while TCRdb's copy carries only in-frame clones and drops some. This sample carries 150,000 to 200,000 clones, around 82% of them seen once, and the ten largest clones take about 0.26%. Sequencing was performed on PBMCs. Every receptor here comes from a boy between 5 and 17 years old in good health and CMV-seronegative.

The CDR3 DNA is TGTGCCTGGACCCACGCCCAGCGTTCTACGCAGTATTTT. Amino acids: CAWTHAQRSTQYF. The chain links TRBV30 to TRBJ2-3; D is undetermined. V was pared by 4 bases and J by 8 bases, with 16 bases between. Germline V CDR1 and CDR2: GTSNPN, SVGIG (reference sequence). The CDR3 totals 13 residues.

The chain is built from TRBV4-1 and TRBJ2-2, with D unclear. Trimming took 7 bases from V and 4 from J, leaving 10 bases between them. This CDR3 spans 13 amino acids. CDR1 MGHRA and CDR2 YSYEKL come from the germline V gene. The CDR3 loop is CASTSGSTGELFF. The DNA for the CDR3 is TGCGCCAGCACCTCAGGAAGCACCGGGGAGCTGTTTTTT.